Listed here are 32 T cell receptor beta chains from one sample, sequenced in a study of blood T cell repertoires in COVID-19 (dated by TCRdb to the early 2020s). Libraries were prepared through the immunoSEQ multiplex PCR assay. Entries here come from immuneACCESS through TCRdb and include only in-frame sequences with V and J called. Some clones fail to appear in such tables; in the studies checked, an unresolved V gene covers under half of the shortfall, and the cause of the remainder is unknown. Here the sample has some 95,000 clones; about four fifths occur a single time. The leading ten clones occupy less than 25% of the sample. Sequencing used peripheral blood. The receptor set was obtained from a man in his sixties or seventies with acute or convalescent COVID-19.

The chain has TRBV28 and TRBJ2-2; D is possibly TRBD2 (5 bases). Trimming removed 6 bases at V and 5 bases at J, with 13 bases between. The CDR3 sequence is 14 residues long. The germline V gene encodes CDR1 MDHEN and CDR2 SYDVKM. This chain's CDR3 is CASSKDSSTGELFF. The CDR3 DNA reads TGTGCCAGCAGCAAGGACTCGTCGACCGGGGAGCTGTTTTTT.

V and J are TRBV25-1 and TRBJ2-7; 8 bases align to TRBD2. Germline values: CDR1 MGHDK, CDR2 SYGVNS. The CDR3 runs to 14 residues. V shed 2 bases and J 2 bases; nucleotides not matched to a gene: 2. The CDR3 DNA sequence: TGTGCCAGCAGTGAACCCGGGAGGGCCTACGAGCAGTACTTC. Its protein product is CASSEPGRAYEQYF.

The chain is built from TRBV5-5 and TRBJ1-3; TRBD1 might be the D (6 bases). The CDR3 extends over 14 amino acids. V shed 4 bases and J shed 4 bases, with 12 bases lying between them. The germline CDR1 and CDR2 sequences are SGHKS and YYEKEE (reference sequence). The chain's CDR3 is CASSRGQNGNTIYF. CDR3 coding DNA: TGTGCCAGCAGCCGAGGACAGAACGGAAACACCATATATTTT.

DNA of the CDR3: TGTGCCACCAGCGACCGGAGCGGGAGCTCCTACAATGAGCAGTTCTTC. Translating it yields CATSDRSGSSYNEQFF. The chain employs TRBV24-1 and TRBJ2-1; TRBD2 aligns across 8 bases. Germline CDR1 KGHDR, CDR2 SFDVKD. V gave up 7 bases and J gave up 0 bases; unmatched junction bases: 7. The CDR3 covers 16 residues.

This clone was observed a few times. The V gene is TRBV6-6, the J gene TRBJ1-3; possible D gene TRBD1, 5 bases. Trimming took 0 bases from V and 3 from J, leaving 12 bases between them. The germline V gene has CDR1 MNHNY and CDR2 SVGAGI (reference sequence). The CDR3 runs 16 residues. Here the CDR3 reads CASSYSGQGLGNTIYF. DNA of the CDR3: TGTGCCAGCAGTTACTCGGGGCAGGGCCTTGGAAACACCATATATTTT.

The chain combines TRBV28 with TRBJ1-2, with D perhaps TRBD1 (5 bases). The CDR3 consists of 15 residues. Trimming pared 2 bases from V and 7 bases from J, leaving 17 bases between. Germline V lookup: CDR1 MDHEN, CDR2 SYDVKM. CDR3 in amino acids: CASSLQKVGGVGYTF. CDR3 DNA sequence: TGTGCCAGCAGTTTACAGAAGGTTGGAGGGGTTGGCTACACCTTC.

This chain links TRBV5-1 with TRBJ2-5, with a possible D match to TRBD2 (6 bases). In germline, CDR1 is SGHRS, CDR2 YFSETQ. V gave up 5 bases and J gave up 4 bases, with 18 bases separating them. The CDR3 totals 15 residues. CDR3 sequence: CASSSNTGGSETQYF. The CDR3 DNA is TGCGCCAGCAGTTCCAACACCGGAGGGTCAGAGACCCAGTACTTC.

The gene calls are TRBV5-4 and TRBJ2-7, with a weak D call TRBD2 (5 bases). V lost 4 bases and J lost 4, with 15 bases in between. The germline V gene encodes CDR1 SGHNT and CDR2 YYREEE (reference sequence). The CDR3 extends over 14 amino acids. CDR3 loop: CASSPADSIYEQYF. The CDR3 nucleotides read TGTGCCAGCAGCCCCGCGGACTCCATATACGAGCAGTACTTC.

The CDR3 nucleotides are TGTGCCAGCAGCTCGGGACTAGCGGAGATCTACGAGCAGTACTTC. The encoded protein is CASSSGLAEIYEQYF. The chain couples TRBV7-9 to TRBJ2-7; 11 positions match TRBD2. The CDR3 totals 15 residues. With 4 bases clipped from V and 3 bases from J, the junction kept 5 bases outside the gene matches. The germline V gene has CDR1 SEHNR and CDR2 FQNEAQ (reference sequence).

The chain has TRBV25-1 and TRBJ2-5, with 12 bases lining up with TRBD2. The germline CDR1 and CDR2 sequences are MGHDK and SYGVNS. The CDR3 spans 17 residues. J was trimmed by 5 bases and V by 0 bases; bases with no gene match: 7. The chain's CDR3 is CASSEYQGLAGGETQYF. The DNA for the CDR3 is TGTGCCAGCAGTGAATATCAGGGACTAGCGGGCGGGGAGACCCAGTACTTC.

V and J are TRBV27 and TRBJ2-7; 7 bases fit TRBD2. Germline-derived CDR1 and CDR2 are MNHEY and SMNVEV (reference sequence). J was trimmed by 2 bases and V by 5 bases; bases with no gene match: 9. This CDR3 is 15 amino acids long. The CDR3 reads CASSPWAGAPYEQYF. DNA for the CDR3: TGTGCCAGCAGTCCGTGGGCGGGAGCCCCCTACGAGCAGTACTTC.

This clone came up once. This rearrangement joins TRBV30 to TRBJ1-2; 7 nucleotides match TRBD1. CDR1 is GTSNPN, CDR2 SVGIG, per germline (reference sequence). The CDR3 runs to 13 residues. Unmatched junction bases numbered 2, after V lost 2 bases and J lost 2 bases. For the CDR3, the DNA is TGTGCCTGGAGTCCGGGACAGAACTATGGCTACACCTTC. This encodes CAWSPGQNYGYTF. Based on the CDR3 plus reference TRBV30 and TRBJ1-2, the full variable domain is SQTIHQWPATLVQPVGSPLSLECTVEGTSNPNLYWYRQAAGRGLQLLFYSVGIGQISSEVPQNLSASRPQDRQFILSSKKLLLSDSGFYLCAWSPGQNYGYTFGSGTRLTVV.

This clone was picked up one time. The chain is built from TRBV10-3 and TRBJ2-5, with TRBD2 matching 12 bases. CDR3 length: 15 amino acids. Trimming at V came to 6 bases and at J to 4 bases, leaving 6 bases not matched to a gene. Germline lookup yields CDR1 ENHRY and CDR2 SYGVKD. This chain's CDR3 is CAISSLAGGLETQYF. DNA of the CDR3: TGTGCCATCAGCTCACTAGCGGGAGGATTAGAGACCCAGTACTTC.

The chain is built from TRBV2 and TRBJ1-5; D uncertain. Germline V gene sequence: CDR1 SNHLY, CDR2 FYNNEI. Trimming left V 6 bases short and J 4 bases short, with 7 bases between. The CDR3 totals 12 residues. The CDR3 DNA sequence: TGTGCCAGCAGGCTACAGAATCAGCCCCAGCATTTT. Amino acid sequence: CASRLQNQPQHF. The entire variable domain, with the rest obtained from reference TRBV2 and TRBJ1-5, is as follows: EPEVTQTPSHQVTQMGQEVILRCVPISNHLYFYWYRQILGQKVEFLVSFYNNEISEKSEIFDDQFSVERPDGSNFTLKIRSTKLEDSAMYFCASRLQNQPQHFGDGTRLSIL.

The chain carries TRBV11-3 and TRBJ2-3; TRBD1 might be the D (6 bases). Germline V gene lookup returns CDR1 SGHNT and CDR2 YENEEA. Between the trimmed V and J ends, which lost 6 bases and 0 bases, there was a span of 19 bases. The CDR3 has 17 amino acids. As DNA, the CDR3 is TGTGCCAGCAGGACACCAGGGGTATACCCTAGCACAGATACGCAGTATTTT. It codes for CASRTPGVYPSTDTQYF.

The CDR3 is CASRSWNRGQETQYF. CDR3 nucleotide sequence: TGTGCCAGCAGATCCTGGAACAGGGGGCAAGAGACCCAGTACTTC. This sequence joins TRBV6-5 and TRBJ2-5; TRBD1 aligns across 8 bases. Germline CDR1 and CDR2: MNHEY and SVGAGI. There are 15 residues in the CDR3. The V gene end was trimmed by 6 bases and the J gene end by 2 bases; junction bases not matched to a gene: 8.

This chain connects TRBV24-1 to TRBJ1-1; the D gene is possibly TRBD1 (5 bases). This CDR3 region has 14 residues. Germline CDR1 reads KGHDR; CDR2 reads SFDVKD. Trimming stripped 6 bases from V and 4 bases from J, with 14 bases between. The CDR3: CATSPAGSVTEAFF. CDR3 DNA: TGTGCCACCAGTCCGGCAGGGTCGGTCACTGAAGCTTTCTTT.

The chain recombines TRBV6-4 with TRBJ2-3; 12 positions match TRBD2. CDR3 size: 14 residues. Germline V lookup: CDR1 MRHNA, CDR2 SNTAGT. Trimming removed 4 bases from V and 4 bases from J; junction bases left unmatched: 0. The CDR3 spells CASSGLAGADTQYF. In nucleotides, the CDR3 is TGTGCCAGCAGTGGACTAGCGGGAGCAGATACGCAGTATTTT.

CDR3 protein: CASSSQGTGEQYF. In nucleotides, the CDR3 is TGCGCCAGCAGTTCCCAGGGGACGGGGGAGCAGTACTTC. The rearrangement links TRBV5-1 to TRBJ2-7, with a tentative D call TRBD1 (6 bases). Germline-derived CDR1 and CDR2 are SGHRS and YFSETQ. Trimming took 5 bases from V and 7 from J, leaving 16 bases between them. This CDR3 contains 13 residues.

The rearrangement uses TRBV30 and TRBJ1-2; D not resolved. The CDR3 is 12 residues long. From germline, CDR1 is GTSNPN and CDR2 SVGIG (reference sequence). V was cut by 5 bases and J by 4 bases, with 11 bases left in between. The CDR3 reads CAWGGALYGYTF. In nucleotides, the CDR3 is TGTGCCTGGGGCGGAGCGCTCTATGGCTACACCTTC.

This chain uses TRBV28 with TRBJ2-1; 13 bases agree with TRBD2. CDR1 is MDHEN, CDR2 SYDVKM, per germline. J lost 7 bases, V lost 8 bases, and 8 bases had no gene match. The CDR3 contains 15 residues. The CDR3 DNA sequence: TGTGCCAGCGGACGACTAGCGGGAGGTTGGAATGAGCAGTTCTTC. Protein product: CASGRLAGGWNEQFF.

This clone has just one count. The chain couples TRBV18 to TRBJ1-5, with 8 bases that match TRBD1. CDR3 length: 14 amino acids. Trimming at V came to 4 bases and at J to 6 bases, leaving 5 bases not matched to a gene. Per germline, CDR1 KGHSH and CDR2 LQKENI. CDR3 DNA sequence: TGTGCCAGCTCACTGTCAGGGGGCGGTCAGCCCCAGCATTTT. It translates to CASSLSGGGQPQHF.

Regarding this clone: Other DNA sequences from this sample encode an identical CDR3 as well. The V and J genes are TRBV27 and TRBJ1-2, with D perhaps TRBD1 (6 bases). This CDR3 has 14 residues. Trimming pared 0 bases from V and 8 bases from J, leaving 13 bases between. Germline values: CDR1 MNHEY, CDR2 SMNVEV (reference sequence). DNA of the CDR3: TGTGCCAGCAGTTTATCGAGCGGGGGCGGGGGCTACACCTTC. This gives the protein CASSLSSGGGGYTF.

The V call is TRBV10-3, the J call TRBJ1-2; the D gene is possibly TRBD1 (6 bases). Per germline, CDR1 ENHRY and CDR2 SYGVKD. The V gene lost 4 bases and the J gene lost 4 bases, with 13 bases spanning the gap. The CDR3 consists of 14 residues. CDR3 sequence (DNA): TGTGCCATCAGTGGGGGCAGGGGTTCCTATGGCTACACCTTC. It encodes CAISGGRGSYGYTF.

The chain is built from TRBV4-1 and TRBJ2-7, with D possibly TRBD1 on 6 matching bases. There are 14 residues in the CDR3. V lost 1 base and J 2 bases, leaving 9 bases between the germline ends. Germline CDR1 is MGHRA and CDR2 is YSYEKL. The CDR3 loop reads CASSQGGGTYEQYF. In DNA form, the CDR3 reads TGCGCCAGCAGCCAAGGAGGGGGAACCTACGAGCAGTACTTC.

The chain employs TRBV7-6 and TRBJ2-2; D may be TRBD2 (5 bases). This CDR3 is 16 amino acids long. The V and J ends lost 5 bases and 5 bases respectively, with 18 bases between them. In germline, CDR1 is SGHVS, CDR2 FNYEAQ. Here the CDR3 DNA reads TGTGCCAGCAGCACCTCTAGCTACAAAGGGACCGGGGAGCTGTTTTTT. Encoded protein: CASSTSSYKGTGELFF. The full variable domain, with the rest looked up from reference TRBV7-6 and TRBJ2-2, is GAGVSQSPRYKVTKRGQDVALRCDPISGHVSLYWYRQALGQGPEFLTYFNYEAQQDKSGLPNDRFSAERPEGSISTLTIQRTEQRDSAMYRCASSTSSYKGTGELFFGEGSRLTVL.

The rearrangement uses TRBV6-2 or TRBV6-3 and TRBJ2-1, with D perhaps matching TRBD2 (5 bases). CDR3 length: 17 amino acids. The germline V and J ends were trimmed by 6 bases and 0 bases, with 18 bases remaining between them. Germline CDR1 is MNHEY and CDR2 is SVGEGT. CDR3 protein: CASSPLGPAASYNEQFF. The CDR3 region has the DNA TGTGCCAGCAGCCCCTTAGGGCCAGCGGCCTCCTACAATGAGCAGTTCTTC.

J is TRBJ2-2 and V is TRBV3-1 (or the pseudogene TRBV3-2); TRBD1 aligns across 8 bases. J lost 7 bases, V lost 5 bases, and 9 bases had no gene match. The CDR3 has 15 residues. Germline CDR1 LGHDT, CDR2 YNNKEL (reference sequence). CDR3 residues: CASSTRTGYSGELFF. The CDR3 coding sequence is TGTGCCAGCAGCACTCGGACAGGGTACAGCGGGGAGCTGTTTTTT.

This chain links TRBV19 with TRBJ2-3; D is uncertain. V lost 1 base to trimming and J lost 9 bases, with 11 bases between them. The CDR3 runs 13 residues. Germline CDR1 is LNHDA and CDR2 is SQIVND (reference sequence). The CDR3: CASSIGDSATQYF. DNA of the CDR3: TGTGCCAGTAGTATAGGTGACTCCGCCACGCAGTATTTT. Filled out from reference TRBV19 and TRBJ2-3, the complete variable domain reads DGGITQSPKYLFRKEGQNVTLSCEQNLNHDAMYWYRQDPGQGLRLIYYSQIVNDFQKGDIAEGYSVSREKKESFPLTVTSAQKNPTAFYLCASSIGDSATQYFGPGTRLTVL.

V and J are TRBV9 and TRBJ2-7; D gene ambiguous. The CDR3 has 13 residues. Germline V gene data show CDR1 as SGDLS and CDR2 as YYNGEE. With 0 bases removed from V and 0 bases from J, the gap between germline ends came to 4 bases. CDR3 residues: CASSVADSYEQYF. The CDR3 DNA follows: TGTGCCAGCAGCGTAGCAGACTCCTACGAGCAGTACTTC.

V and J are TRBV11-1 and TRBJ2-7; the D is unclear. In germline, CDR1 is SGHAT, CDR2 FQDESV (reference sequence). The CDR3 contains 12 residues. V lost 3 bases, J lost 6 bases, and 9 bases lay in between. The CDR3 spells CASSFIWSEQYF. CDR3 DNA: TGTGCCAGCAGCTTTATATGGAGCGAGCAGTACTTC.

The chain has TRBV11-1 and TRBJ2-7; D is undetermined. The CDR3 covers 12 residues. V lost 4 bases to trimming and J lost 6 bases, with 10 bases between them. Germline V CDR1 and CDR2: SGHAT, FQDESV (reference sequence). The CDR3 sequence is CASSSEDGEQYF. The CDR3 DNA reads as TGTGCCAGCAGCTCCGAGGATGGCGAGCAGTACTTC.